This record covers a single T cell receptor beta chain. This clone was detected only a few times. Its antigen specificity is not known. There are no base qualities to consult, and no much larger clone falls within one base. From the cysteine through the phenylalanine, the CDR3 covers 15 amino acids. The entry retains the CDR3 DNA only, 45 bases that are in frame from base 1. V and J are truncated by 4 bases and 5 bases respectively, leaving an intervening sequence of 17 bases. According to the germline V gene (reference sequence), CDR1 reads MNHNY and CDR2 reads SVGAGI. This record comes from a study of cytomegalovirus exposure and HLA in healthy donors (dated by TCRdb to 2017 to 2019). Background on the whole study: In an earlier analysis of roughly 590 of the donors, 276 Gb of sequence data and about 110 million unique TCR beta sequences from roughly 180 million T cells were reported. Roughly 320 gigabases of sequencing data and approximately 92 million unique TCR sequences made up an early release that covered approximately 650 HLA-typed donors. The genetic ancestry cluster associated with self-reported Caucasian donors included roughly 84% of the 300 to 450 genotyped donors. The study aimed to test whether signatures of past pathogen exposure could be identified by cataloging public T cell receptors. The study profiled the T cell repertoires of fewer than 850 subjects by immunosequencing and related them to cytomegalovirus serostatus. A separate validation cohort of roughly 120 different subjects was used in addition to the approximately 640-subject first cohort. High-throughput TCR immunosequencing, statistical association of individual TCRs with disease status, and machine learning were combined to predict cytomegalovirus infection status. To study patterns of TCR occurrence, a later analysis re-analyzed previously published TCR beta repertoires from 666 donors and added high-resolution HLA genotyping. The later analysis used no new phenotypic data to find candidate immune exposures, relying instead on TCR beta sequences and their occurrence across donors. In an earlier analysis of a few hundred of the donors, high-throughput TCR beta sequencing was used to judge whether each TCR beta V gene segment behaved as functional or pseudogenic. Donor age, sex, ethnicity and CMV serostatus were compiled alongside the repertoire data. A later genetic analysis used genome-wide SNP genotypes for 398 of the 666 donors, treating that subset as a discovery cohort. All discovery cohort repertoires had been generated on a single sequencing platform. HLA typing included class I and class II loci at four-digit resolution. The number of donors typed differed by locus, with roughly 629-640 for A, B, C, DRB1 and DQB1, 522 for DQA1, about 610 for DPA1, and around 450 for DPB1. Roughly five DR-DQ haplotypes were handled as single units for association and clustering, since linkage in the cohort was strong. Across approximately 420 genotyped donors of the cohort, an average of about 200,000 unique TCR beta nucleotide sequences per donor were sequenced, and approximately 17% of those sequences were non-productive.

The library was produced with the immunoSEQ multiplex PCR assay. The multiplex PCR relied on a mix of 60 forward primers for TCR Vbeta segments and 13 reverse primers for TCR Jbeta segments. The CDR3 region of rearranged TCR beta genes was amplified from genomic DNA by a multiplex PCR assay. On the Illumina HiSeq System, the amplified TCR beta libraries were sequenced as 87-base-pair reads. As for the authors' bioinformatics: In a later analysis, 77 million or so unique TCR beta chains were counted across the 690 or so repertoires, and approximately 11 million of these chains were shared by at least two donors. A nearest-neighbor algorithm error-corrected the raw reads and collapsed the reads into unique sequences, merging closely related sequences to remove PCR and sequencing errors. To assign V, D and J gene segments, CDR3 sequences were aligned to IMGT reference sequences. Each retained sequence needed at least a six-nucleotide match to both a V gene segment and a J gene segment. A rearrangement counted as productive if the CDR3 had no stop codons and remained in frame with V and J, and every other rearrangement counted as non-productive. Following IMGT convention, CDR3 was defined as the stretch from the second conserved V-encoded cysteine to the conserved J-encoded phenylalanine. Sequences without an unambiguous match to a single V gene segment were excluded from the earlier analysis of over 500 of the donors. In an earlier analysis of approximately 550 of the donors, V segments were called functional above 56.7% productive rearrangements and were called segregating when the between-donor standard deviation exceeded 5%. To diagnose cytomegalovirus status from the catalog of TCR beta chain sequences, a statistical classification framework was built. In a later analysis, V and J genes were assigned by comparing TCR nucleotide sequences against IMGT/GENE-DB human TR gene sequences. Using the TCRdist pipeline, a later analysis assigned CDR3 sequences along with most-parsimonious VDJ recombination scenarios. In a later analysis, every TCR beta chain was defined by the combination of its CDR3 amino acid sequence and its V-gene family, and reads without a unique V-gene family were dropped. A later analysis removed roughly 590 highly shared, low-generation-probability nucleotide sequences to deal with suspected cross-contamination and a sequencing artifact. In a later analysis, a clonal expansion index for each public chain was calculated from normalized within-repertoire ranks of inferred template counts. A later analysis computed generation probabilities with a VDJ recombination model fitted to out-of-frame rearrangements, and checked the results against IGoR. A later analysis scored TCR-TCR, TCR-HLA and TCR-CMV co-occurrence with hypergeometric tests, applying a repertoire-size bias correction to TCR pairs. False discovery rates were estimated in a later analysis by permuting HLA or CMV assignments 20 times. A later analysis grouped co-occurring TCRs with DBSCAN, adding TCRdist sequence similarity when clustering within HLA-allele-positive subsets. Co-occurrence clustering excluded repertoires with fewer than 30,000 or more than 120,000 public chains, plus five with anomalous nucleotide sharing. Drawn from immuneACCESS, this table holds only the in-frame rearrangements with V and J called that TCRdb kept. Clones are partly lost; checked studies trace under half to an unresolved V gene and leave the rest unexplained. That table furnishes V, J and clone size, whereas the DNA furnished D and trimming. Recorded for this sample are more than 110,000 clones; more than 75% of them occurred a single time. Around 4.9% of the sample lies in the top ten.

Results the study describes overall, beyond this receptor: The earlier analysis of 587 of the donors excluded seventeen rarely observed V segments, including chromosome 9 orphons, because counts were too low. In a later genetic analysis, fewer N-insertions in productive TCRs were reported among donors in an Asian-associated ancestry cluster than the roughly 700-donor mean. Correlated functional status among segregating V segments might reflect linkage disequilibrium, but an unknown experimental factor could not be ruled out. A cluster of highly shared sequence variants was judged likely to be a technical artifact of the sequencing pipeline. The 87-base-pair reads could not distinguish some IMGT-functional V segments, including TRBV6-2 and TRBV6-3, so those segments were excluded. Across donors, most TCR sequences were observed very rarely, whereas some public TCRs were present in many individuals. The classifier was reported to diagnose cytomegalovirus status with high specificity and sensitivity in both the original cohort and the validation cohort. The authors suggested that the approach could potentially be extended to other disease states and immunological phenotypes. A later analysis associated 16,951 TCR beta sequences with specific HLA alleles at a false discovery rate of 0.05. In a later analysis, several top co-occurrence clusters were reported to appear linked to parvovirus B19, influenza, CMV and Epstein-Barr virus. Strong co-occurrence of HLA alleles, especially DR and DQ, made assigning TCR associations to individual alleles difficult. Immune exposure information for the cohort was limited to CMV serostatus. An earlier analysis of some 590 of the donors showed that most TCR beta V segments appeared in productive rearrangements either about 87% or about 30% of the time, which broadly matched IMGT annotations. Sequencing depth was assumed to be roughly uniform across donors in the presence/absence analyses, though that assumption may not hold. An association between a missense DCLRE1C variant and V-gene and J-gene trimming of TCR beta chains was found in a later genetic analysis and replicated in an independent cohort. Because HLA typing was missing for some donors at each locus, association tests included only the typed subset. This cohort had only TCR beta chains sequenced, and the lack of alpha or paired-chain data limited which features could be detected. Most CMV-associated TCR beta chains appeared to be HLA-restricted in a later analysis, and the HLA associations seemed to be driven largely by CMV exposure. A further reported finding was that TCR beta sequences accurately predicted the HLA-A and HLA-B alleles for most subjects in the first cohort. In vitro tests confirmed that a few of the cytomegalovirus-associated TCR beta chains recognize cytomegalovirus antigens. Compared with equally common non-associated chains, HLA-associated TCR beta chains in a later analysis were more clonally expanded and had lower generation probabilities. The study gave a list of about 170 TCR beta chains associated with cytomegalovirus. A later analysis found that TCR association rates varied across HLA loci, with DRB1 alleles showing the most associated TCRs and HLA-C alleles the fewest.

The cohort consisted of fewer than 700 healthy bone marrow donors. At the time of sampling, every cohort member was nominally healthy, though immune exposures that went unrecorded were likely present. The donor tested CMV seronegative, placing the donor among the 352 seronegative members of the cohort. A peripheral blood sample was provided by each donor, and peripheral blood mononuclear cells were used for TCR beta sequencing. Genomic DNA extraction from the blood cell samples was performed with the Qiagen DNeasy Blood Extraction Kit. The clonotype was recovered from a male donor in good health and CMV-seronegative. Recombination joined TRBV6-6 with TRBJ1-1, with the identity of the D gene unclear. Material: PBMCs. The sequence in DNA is TGTGCCAGCAGTTGGGGAGGGATCAGGTGGACTGAAGCTTTCTTT. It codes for CASSWGGIRWTEAFF.